This entry lists 2 T cell receptor beta chains sequenced from one sample in a study of OX40 agonist ivuxolimab in advanced cancers. Profiling relied on immunoSEQ multiplex PCR, and the TCRdb table lists in-frame clones only, not all of them. The table includes 65,000 to 95,000 clones, over 70% detected once. The starting material was CD4+ or CD8+ T cells sorted from blood, obtained in a trial of the OX40 agonist ivuxolimab. Receptor source: an adult with an advanced solid tumor such as melanoma, head and neck, liver or kidney cancer.

This clone occurred a few times. The chain joins TRBV7-2 to TRBJ1-2, with 10 bases lining up with TRBD1. The CDR3 has 14 amino acids. CDR1 and CDR2 (germline): SGHTA, FQGNSA. Trimming took 4 bases from V and 8 from J; bases not matched to a gene: 7. CDR3 nucleotide sequence: TGTGCCAGCAGCTCTAGGACAGGGGGATACGGCTACACCTTC. Residues: CASSSRTGGYGYTF. Complete variable domain (other parts from reference TRBV7-2 and TRBJ1-2): GAGVSQSPSNKVTEKGKDVELRCDPISGHTALYWYRQSLGQGLEFLIYFQGNSAPDKSGLPSDRFSAERTGGSVSTLTIQRTQQEDSAVYLCASSSRTGGYGYTFGSGTRLTVV.

The chain couples TRBV6-5 to TRBJ1-3, with TRBD1 matching over 8 bases. Germline lookup yields CDR1 MNHEY and CDR2 SVGAGI. The CDR3 has 14 residues. V was pared by 6 bases and J by 4 bases, with 5 bases of the junction left unmatched. The CDR3 loop reads CASSLGTGGNTIYF. Here the CDR3 DNA reads TGTGCCAGCAGCCTCGGGACAGGAGGAAACACCATATATTTT.